The 29 T cell receptor beta chains below come from one sample, sequenced in a study of shared clonotypes between healthy human individuals. TCRdb's copy holds only in-frame clones and misses some; the assay was immunoSEQ multiplex PCR. The sample has some 2,000,000 clones; around 95% are singletons. Specimen: naive CD4+ T cells sorted from blood. Indicated subset: CD45RA+ positively selected. The source is a man between 18 and 29 years old in good health.

Comments on this clone: The sample contains more than one DNA sequence encoding this CDR3. This sequence joins TRBV7-9 and TRBJ2-5; 7 nucleotides align to TRBD1. The CDR3 totals 14 residues. Germline CDR1 SEHNR, CDR2 FQNEAQ (reference sequence). V was clipped by 5 bases and J by 2 bases; unmatched bases: 5. The CDR3: CASSPGTVQETQYF. Here the CDR3 DNA reads TGTGCCAGCAGCCCCGGGACAGTTCAAGAGACCCAGTACTTC. Full variable domain (outside the CDR3, taken from reference TRBV7-9 and TRBJ2-5): DTGVSQNPRHKITKRGQNVTFRCDPISEHNRLYWYRQTLGQGPEFLTYFQNEAQLEKSRLLSDRFSAERPKGSFSTLEIQRTEQGDSAMYLCASSPGTVQETQYFGPGTRLLVL.

V is TRBV5-1 and J is TRBJ2-1; 9 nucleotides match TRBD2. This CDR3 has 16 residues. Germline CDR1 reads SGHRS; CDR2 reads YFSETQ. Trimming removed 5 bases from V and 6 bases from J; junction bases left unmatched: 12. CDR3 nucleotide sequence: TGCGCCAGCAGGTCGGGACTAGCCCTTAACGGCAATGAGCAGTTCTTC. It is translated as CASRSGLALNGNEQFF.

The chain has TRBV5-1 and TRBJ2-3; D tentatively fits TRBD1 or TRBD2 (5 bases each). The CDR3 loop spans 16 amino acids. V was shortened by 3 bases and J by 0 bases, with 14 bases between the two germline ends. CDR1 is SGHRS, CDR2 YFSETQ, per germline. This CDR3 reads CASSWGTVTSTDTQYF. The CDR3 region has the DNA TGCGCCAGCAGCTGGGGGACGGTGACTAGCACAGATACGCAGTATTTT.

This clone was counted once. The chain links TRBV19 to TRBJ1-4; D unclear. Deletions cut 5 bases from V and 7 bases from J, with 17 bases between. This CDR3 is built from 15 residues. Germline V CDR1 and CDR2: LNHDA, SQIVND (reference sequence). The CDR3 protein is CASSPTRFLSEKLFF. For the CDR3, the DNA is TGTGCCAGTAGTCCGACCCGGTTTCTTAGTGAAAAACTGTTTTTT. Drawing the rest from reference TRBV19 and TRBJ1-4, the complete variable domain is DGGITQSPKYLFRKEGQNVTLSCEQNLNHDAMYWYRQDPGQGLRLIYYSQIVNDFQKGDIAEGYSVSREKKESFPLTVTSAQKNPTAFYLCASSPTRFLSEKLFFGSGTQLSVL.

About this clone itself: Other DNA sequences from this sample encode an identical CDR3 as well. The chain has TRBV7-9 and TRBJ1-3; weak D call: TRBD1 (6 bases). The ends were cut back, 1 base at V and 0 bases at J, with 7 bases in the middle. Germline CDR1 and CDR2: SEHNR and FQNEAQ (reference sequence). CDR3 length: 15 residues. The CDR3: CASSLEGGSGNTIYF. For the CDR3, the DNA is TGTGCCAGCAGCTTAGAAGGGGGCTCTGGAAACACCATATATTTT.

This clone is a singleton in its sample. This rearrangement joins TRBV5-8 to TRBJ2-1; D call uncertain. This CDR3 comprises 14 residues. V lost 0 bases to trimming and J lost 0 bases, with 4 bases between them. Per germline, CDR1 SGHTS and CDR2 YDEGEE. CDR3 nucleotides: TGTGCCAGCAGCTTGGACCCCTCCTACAATGAGCAGTTCTTC. Protein product: CASSLDPSYNEQFF.

The chain uses TRBV5-1 and TRBJ2-3; D not resolved. V shed 0 bases and J shed 8 bases, with 4 bases lying between them. Germline loops: CDR1 SGHRS, CDR2 YFSETQ. CDR3 length: 11 residues. CDR3 DNA: TGCGCCAGCAGCTTGGAACTTACGCAGTATTTT. This gives the protein CASSLELTQYF.

The J gene is TRBJ1-6, the V gene TRBV2; no firm D call. The CDR3 covers 13 residues. Per the germline V gene, CDR1 is SNHLY and CDR2 is FYNNEI. V was cut by 5 bases and J by 7 bases, with 9 bases left in between. The CDR3 here is CASSPQMNSPLHF. The CDR3 DNA sequence: TGTGCCAGCAGTCCCCAGATGAATTCACCCCTCCACTTT.

As for this clone: This same CDR3 is encoded by further DNA sequences in the sample. V gene TRBV5-1 combines with J gene TRBJ2-7; 10 bases align to TRBD2. J gave up 3 bases and V 4 bases, and 7 bases lay outside the gene matches. The CDR3 covers 15 residues. Per germline, CDR1 SGHRS and CDR2 YFSETQ. This CDR3 reads CASSLDGLAVYEQYF. The CDR3 coding sequence is TGCGCCAGCAGCCTGGATGGACTAGCGGTCTACGAGCAGTACTTC.

This clone was seen once. The rearrangement links TRBV11-2 to TRBJ2-3, with D possibly matching TRBD2 (7 bases). The CDR3 covers 15 residues. The germline CDR1 and CDR2 sequences are SGHAT and FQNNGV. Trimming took 4 bases from V and 5 from J, leaving 16 bases between them. The CDR3, as DNA: TGTGCCAGCAGCTACTGGGGGCTAGCGGTAGATACGCAGTATTTT. Translated: CASSYWGLAVDTQYF. Looking up the rest from reference TRBV11-2 and TRBJ2-3 gives the full variable domain: EAGVAQSPRYKIIEKRQSVAFWCNPISGHATLYWYQQILGQGPKLLIQFQNNGVVDDSQLPKDRFSAERLKGVDSTLKIQPAKLEDSAVYLCASSYWGLAVDTQYFGPGTRLTVL.

The chain is built from TRBV19 and TRBJ2-2; D tentatively fits TRBD1 or TRBD2 (6 bases each). This CDR3 region has 16 residues. Germline V gene lookup returns CDR1 LNHDA and CDR2 SQIVND (reference sequence). Trimming took 3 bases from V and 0 from J, leaving 11 bases between them. CDR3 protein: CASSMDSGSNTGELFF. CDR3 nucleotide sequence: TGTGCCAGTAGTATGGACAGCGGGTCGAACACCGGGGAGCTGTTTTTT. The full variable domain, with the rest looked up from reference TRBV19 and TRBJ2-2, is DGGITQSPKYLFRKEGQNVTLSCEQNLNHDAMYWYRQDPGQGLRLIYYSQIVNDFQKGDIAEGYSVSREKKESFPLTVTSAQKNPTAFYLCASSMDSGSNTGELFFGEGSRLTVL.

The V gene is TRBV5-1, the J gene TRBJ2-1; D is uncertain. The CDR3 has 10 residues. V shed 6 bases and J shed 15 bases, with 13 bases lying between them. Looked up from germline, CDR1 is SGHRS and CDR2 is YFSETQ. For the CDR3, the DNA is TGCGCCAGCAAGGCCACCTTACTGTTCTTC. Translation: CASKATLLFF.

The chain joins TRBV4-3 to TRBJ2-1; perhaps TRBD2 as D (6 bases). Trimming pared 0 bases from V and 13 bases from J, leaving 16 bases between. This CDR3 is 14 amino acids long. From germline, CDR1 is LGHNA and CDR2 YSLEER. The CDR3 loop is CASSQDGISGAQFF. The CDR3 coding sequence is TGCGCCAGCAGCCAAGATGGCATTAGCGGTGCCCAGTTCTTC.

The DNA for the CDR3 is TGTGCCAGCAGCTTGGCGGCCGGGGAGCAGTACTTC. The encoded protein is CASSLAAGEQYF. The genes are TRBV5-8 and TRBJ2-7; D unclear. V was clipped by 0 bases and J by 7 bases, with 8 bases between them. The germline V gene has CDR1 SGHTS and CDR2 YDEGEE. The CDR3 is 12 amino acids. Supplemented by reference TRBV5-8 and TRBJ2-7, the full variable domain reads EAGVTQSPTHLIKTRGQQATLRCSPISGHTSVYWYQQALGLGLQFLLWYDEGEERNRGNFPPRFSGRQFPNYSSELNVNALELEDSALYLCASSLAAGEQYFGPGTRLTVT.

The chain recombines TRBV7-9 with TRBJ1-3; weak D call: TRBD1 (5 bases). V lost 6 bases and J lost 8, with 17 bases in between. CDR1 is SEHNR and CDR2 is FQNEAQ in the germline V gene (reference sequence). The CDR3 consists of 14 residues. The CDR3 DNA reads as TGTGCCAGCAGGCGGGGGGAAATCCCGGACACCATATATTTT. Translation gives CASRRGEIPDTIYF.

J is TRBJ1-6 and V is TRBV5-1; D may be TRBD1 (6 bases). The CDR3 has 15 residues. V was cut by 0 bases and J by 8 bases, with 12 bases left in between. Germline loops: CDR1 SGHRS, CDR2 YFSETQ. The CDR3 DNA follows: TGCGCCAGCAGCTTGGGACAGGCAAGGGATTCACCCCTCCACTTT. It encodes CASSLGQARDSPLHF.

The chain links TRBV5-1 to TRBJ2-3; TRBD1 is a possible D gene (8 bases). In germline, CDR1 is SGHRS, CDR2 YFSETQ. Deletions cut 4 bases from V and 2 bases from J, with 17 bases between. The CDR3 runs to 16 residues. CDR3 nucleotides: TGCGCCAGCAGCAGCAGCGGGACAGGATCCACAGATACGCAGTATTTT. Its protein is CASSSSGTGSTDTQYF.

V and J are TRBV7-2 and TRBJ1-1; D unclear. The CDR3 is 15 amino acids. CDR1 SGHTA and CDR2 FQGNSA come from the germline V gene. V lost 1 base and J lost 0, with 9 bases in between. Here the CDR3 DNA reads TGTGCCAGCAGCTTAGAGGGCAGTATGAACACTGAAGCTTTCTTT. Protein: CASSLEGSMNTEAFF.

The chain combines TRBV4-3 with TRBJ2-6, with 9 bases fitting TRBD1. V trimming: 5 bases; J trimming: 1 base; junction bases outside the gene matches: 9. Germline values: CDR1 LGHNA, CDR2 YSLEER. The CDR3 runs 18 residues. Written as DNA, the CDR3 is TGCGCCAGCAGCGTGACAGGGGGGCCCTTATCTGGGGCCAACGTCCTGACTTTC. The encoded protein is CASSVTGGPLSGANVLTF.

The J gene is TRBJ2-5, the V gene TRBV2; D is possibly TRBD1 (5 bases). Germline CDR1 SNHLY, CDR2 FYNNEI. The CDR3 spans 14 residues. V gave up 3 bases and J gave up 1 base, with 9 bases separating them. The CDR3 loop reads CASSEFTGQETQYF. CDR3 nucleotides: TGTGCCAGCAGTGAGTTTACAGGCCAAGAGACCCAGTACTTC.

The V and J genes are TRBV18 and TRBJ2-7, with TRBD2 matching over 11 bases. Trimming took 6 bases from V and 0 from J; bases not matched to a gene: 7. This CDR3 spans 16 amino acids. The germline gives CDR1 KGHSH, CDR2 LQKENI. The CDR3 reads CASSATSGSSSYEQYF. Written as DNA, the CDR3 is TGTGCCAGCTCGGCCACTAGCGGGAGTTCCTCCTACGAGCAGTACTTC.

Comment on this clone: A much larger clone lies one base from this, so it may be a read error. Other nucleotide sequences from this sample produce the same CDR3. The V gene is TRBV2, the J gene TRBJ1-5; the match to TRBD1 covers 8 bases. The germline V gene has CDR1 SNHLY and CDR2 FYNNEI. CDR3 length: 14 amino acids. CDR3 coding DNA: TGTGCCAGCAGTCCTCAGGGGGCGGGTCAGCCCCAGCATTTC. This translates into CASSPQGAGQPQHF.

Concerning this clone: This specimen includes other DNA sequences encoding the same CDR3. The chain recombines TRBV18 with TRBJ1-2; no clear D. V gave up 2 bases and J gave up 4 bases, with 8 bases separating them. The CDR3 covers 13 residues. In germline, CDR1 is KGHSH, CDR2 LQKENI. The CDR3: CASSPGQSYGYTF. The CDR3 coding sequence is TGTGCCAGCTCACCAGGGCAGAGCTATGGCTACACCTTC. Complete variable domain (other parts from reference TRBV18 and TRBJ1-2): NAGVMQNPRHLVRRRGQEARLRCSPMKGHSHVYWYRQLPEEGLKFMVYLQKENIIDESGMPKERFSAEFPKEGPSILRIQQVVRGDSAAYFCASSPGQSYGYTFGSGTRLTVV.

This clone appeared a single time. Other DNA sequences in the sample encode the same CDR3. The rearrangement uses TRBV7-3 and TRBJ2-2; unclear D gene. CDR3 length: 15 amino acids. Trimming cost V 5 bases and J 8 bases, with 18 bases left between them. CDR1 and CDR2 from the germline V gene are SGHTA and FQGTGA. CDR3 DNA: TGTGCCAGCAGCCCAAGCGCCCTGGAGAGTGGGGAGCTGTTTTTT. Amino acids: CASSPSALESGELFF.

With regard to this clone: Other nucleotide sequences from this sample produce the same CDR3. CDR3 in amino acids: CASSFGSNQPQHF. CDR3 sequence (DNA): TGCGCCAGCAGCTTTGGAAGCAATCAGCCCCAGCATTTT. The chain recombines TRBV5-1 with TRBJ1-5; D gene unclear. The ends were cut back, 2 bases at V and 1 base at J, with 4 bases in the middle. The CDR3 covers 13 residues. Looked up from germline, CDR1 is SGHRS and CDR2 is YFSETQ.

The V gene is TRBV7-8, the J gene TRBJ1-6, with TRBD1 as a possible D gene (5 bases). CDR3 length: 19 amino acids. The germline gives CDR1 SGHVS, CDR2 FQNEAQ. The V end lost 1 base, the J end lost 0 bases, and 16 bases lay between the germline ends. In nucleotides, the CDR3 is TGTGCCAGCAGCTTAGTTGGGACCAAAAAGAGCTCCTATAATTCACCCCTCCACTTT. It codes for CASSLVGTKKSSYNSPLHF.

The V gene is TRBV7-9, the J gene TRBJ2-3; D unresolved. CDR1 and CDR2 from the germline V gene are SEHNR and FQNEAQ (reference sequence). This CDR3 has 12 amino acids. V dropped 10 bases and J dropped 1 base, with 9 bases sitting between them. CDR3 nucleotides: TGTGCCACCGACCGGGGCACAGATACGCAGTATTTT. Protein sequence: CATDRGTDTQYF. Variable domain in full (rest from reference TRBV7-9 and TRBJ2-3): DTGVSQNPRHKITKRGQNVTFRCDPISEHNRLYWYRQTLGQGPEFLTYFQNEAQLEKSRLLSDRFSAERPKGSFSTLEIQRTEQGDSAMYLCATDRGTDTQYFGPGTRLTVL.

The V call is TRBV14, the J call TRBJ2-3, with D possibly being TRBD2 (5 bases). Trimming pared 3 bases from V and 6 bases from J, leaving 19 bases between. Germline CDR1 SGHDN, CDR2 FVKESK. The CDR3 is 16 amino acids. CDR3 DNA sequence: TGTGCCAGCAGCCATATAAGGTCCGGGGAACTTGATACGCAGTATTTT. Translating gives CASSHIRSGELDTQYF.

This chain uses TRBV7-6 with TRBJ2-5, with D maybe TRBD2 (5 bases). Germline V lookup: CDR1 SGHVS, CDR2 FNYEAQ. Deletions cut 0 bases from V and 4 bases from J, with 15 bases between. The CDR3 covers 16 residues. The CDR3 coding sequence is TGTGCCAGCAGCTTAGCGCTCGGGGAACTGCGAGAGACCCAGTACTTC. It translates to CASSLALGELRETQYF.